This entry features one TCR beta chain sequence. Original processing methods: Amplifying reference gene primers gave estimates of nucleated cell counts. Using immunoSEQ multiplex PCR, the repertoire was profiled, and TCRdb retains in-frame clones only, with some absent. V and J calls and clone size come straight from that table; D and trimming were deduced from the DNA. This repertoire shows some 110,000 clones, about two thirds found once; its top ten account for less than 1%. These data come from a study of blood T cell repertoires in COVID-19. Study overall: Sources were T cells, B-cell-depleted T cells, or PBMCs; the material itself was cDNA or gDNA.

The V end was cut by 5 bases, the J end by 2 bases, with 22 bases between. Per the germline V gene, CDR1 is MDHEN and CDR2 is SYDVKM. This CDR3 comprises 18 residues. The chain carries TRBV28 and TRBJ2-4, with a possible D match to TRBD1 (6 bases). The clonotype comes from a human donor with acute or convalescent COVID-19. The donor label of this sample is uncertain. Input material: peripheral blood. CDR3 bases: TGTGCCAGCAGTCGGGCGTCCACACAGGGTTTTTCCAAAAACATTCAGTACTTC. Translating it yields CASSRASTQGFSKNIQYF. Full variable domain (rest looked up from reference TRBV28 and TRBJ2-4): DVKVTQSSRYLVKRTGEKVFLECVQDMDHENMFWYRQDPGLGLRLIYFSYDVKMKEKGDIPEGYSVSREKKERFSLILESASTNQTSMYLCASSRASTQGFSKNIQYFGAGTRLSVL.